The clone carrying this T cell receptor beta chain was recorded at least ten times. As yet, its antigen is unknown. The data are from a study of T cell repertoires in cytomegalovirus infection. Across the whole study: Recently identified HLA-C-restricted CMV epitopes were used, and well-studied HLA-B-restricted CMV epitopes were used as well. Public TCR beta signature analysis indicated the presence of both CMV infection and matching HLA type.

General study points: It was HLA-C-restricted CMV-specific TCR beta clonotypes that dominated the response ex vivo. Of the TCR beta families, the public ones yielded a cumulative frequency that identified carriers of CMV plus the relevant HLA.

TCRdb itself ran the reads through MiXCR, one entry per CDR3 protein. Among roughly 920,000 distinct CDR3 sequences listed, around a third were seen once. This receptor was taken from a human donor in good health (CMV status not recorded). Some clones in this sample may be carry-over from other donors' samples. The sequencing used cultured CD8+ T cells from PBMCs, collected from culture after CMV antigen stimulation.

The CDR3 sequence: CASTEPGGEGDTQYF. For the CDR3, the DNA is TGTGCCAGCACCGAACCGGGAGGGGAAGGCGATACGCAGTATTTT. The V gene is TRBV7-8, the J gene TRBJ2-3; TRBD2 agrees at 8 bases. This CDR3 contains 15 residues. Germline loops: CDR1 SGHVS, CDR2 FQNEAQ. V dropped 7 bases and J dropped 6; count of bases not matched to a gene: 12.